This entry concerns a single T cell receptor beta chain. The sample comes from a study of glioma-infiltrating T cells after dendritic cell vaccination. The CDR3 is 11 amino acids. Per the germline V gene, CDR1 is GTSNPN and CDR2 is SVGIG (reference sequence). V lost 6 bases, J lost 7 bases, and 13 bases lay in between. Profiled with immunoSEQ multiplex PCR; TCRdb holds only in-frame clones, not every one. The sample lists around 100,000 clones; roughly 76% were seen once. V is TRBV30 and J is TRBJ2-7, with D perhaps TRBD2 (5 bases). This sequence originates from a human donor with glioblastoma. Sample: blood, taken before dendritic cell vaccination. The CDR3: CACRRSGEQYF. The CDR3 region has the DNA TGTGCCTGTAGGAGGTCAGGAGAGCAGTACTTC. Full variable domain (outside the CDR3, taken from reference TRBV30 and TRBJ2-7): SQTIHQWPATLVQPVGSPLSLECTVEGTSNPNLYWYRQAAGRGLQLLFYSVGIGQISSEVPQNLSASRPQDRQFILSSKKLLLSDSGFYLCACRRSGEQYFGPGTRLTVT.